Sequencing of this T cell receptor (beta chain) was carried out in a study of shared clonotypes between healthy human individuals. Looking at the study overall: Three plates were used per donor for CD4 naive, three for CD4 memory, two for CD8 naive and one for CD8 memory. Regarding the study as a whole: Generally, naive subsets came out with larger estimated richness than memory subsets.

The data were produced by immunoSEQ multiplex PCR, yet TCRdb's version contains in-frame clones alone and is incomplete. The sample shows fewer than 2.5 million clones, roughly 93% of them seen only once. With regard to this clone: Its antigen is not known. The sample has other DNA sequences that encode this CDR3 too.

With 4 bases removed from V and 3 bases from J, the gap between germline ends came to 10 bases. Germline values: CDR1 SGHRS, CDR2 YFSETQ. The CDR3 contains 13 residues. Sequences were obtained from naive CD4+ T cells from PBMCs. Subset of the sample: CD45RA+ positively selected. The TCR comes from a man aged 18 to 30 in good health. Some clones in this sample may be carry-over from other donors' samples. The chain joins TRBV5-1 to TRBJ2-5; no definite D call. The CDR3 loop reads CASSPGPEETQYF. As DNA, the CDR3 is TGCGCCAGCAGCCCGGGCCCAGAAGAGACCCAGTACTTC. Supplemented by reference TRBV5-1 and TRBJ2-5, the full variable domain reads KAGVTQTPRYLIKTRGQQVTLSCSPISGHRSVSWYQQTPGQGLQFLFEYFSETQRNKGNFPGRFSGRQFSNSRSEMNVSTLELGDSALYLCASSPGPEETQYFGPGTRLLVL.